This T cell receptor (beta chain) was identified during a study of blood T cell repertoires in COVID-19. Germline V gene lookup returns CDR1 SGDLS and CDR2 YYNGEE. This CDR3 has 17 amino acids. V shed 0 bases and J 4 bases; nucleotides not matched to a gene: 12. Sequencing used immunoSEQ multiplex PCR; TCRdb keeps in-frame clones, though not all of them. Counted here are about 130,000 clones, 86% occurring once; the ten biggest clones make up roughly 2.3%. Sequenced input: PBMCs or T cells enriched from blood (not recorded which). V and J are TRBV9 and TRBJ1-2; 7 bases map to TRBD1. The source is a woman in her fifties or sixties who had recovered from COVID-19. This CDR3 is CASSVDPRQGGTYGYTF. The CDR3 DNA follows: TGTGCCAGCAGCGTAGATCCGAGACAGGGCGGTACCTATGGCTACACCTTC.